This entry concerns a single TCR beta chain. Its antigen remains unidentified. These data are taken from a study of cytomegalovirus exposure and HLA in healthy donors. The PCR had 60 Vbeta and 13 Jbeta primers. Clones were read by immunoSEQ multiplex PCR, and TCRdb kept only the in-frame ones, dropping some. The sample shows about 43,000 clones, about 64% of them seen only once. The CDR3 length is 15 residues. Germline V gives CDR1 MNHEY, CDR2 SVGAGI. J was trimmed by 4 bases and V by 0 bases; bases with no gene match: 1. Findings of the study overall: Presence/absence analyses treated sequencing depth as roughly uniform across donors. The authors excluded some V segments, including TRBV6-2 and TRBV6-3, as indistinguishable. Looking again later, the authors saw that most CMV-associated TCR beta chains seemed HLA-restricted.

The genes are TRBV6-5 and TRBJ2-3; 10 bases agree with TRBD2. The material sequenced was PBMCs. The clonotype originates from a man aged 55 to 70 in good health and CMV-seropositive. Here the CDR3 DNA reads TGTGCCAGCAGTTACTCCGGGACTAGCGCAGATACGCAGTATTTT. Translation: CASSYSGTSADTQYF.